The subject of this entry is one T cell receptor beta chain. Antigen unknown. This sample is part of a study of cytomegalovirus exposure and HLA in healthy donors. PCR primers comprised 60 Vbeta and 13 Jbeta primers. The repertoire was sequenced with immunoSEQ multiplex PCR; TCRdb's copy has only in-frame clones and lacks some. The table shows 150,000 to 200,000 clones, with 84% occurring only once. The CDR3 extends over 17 amino acids. CDR1 and CDR2 from the germline V gene are SGHTA and FQGNSA. Study-wide findings and caveats: Earlier results showed most TCR beta V segments being productive about 90% or about 30% of the time. Three chains linked to CMV were shown in vitro to be specific for CMV antigens. Rarity held for most TCR sequences, but there were some public TCRs that occurred in many donors.

The chain links TRBV7-2 to TRBJ2-5, with 11 nucleotides matching TRBD1. The DNA end is more similar to TRBJ2-7, so the J call may be wrong. This clonotype originated in a man aged 18 to 29 in good health and CMV-seronegative. Material for sequencing was PBMCs. The CDR3 sequence is CASSRELPDRGLHEQYF. Written as DNA, the CDR3 is TGTGCCAGCAGCCGCGAGCTGCCGGACAGGGGGCTCCACGAGCAGTACTTC.